A selection of T cell receptor beta chains follows, all from one sample in a study of blood T cell repertoires in COVID-19. Libraries were prepared by immunoSEQ multiplex PCR; TCRdb keeps only in-frame clonotypes and omits some of them. This sample carries about 180,000 clones, approximately 78% of them seen once, and the ten largest clones take approximately 15%. The sequenced sample consisted of PBMCs or T cells enriched from blood (not recorded which). These receptors originate from a woman in her fifties or sixties who had recovered from COVID-19. CDR3s include the opening cysteine and the closing phenylalanine or tryptophan. A D gene is named only where the DNA matches it firmly. Clone size is shown for a subset of rows, as once, few, many or a class of expanded clone.

.,TRBD2,TRBJ2-3,TRBV15,TGTGCCACCAGCAGAGGGGCTAGCGGGAGCACAGATACGCAGTATTTT,CATSRGASGSTDTQYF
.,.,TRBJ2-7,TRBV28,TGTGCCAGCAGATCCACCAGACCAGACTCCGGATCCTACGAGCAGTACTTC,CASRSTRPDSGSYEQYF
few,.,TRBJ1-4,TRBV19,TGTGCCAGTAGTATAGATAGCGGGCACGGGGAAAAACTGTTTTTT,CASSIDSGHGEKLFF
.,TRBD1,TRBJ2-7,TRBV19,TGTGCCAGTAGTATAGAGGGACAGGGAAGCGAGCAGTACTTC,CASSIEGQGSEQYF
.,TRBD2,TRBJ2-1,TRBV9,TGTGCCAGCAAGGGGATGACTAGCGGGGCCTTTTACAATGAGCAGTTCTTC,CASKGMTSGAFYNEQFF
.,TRBD1,TRBJ2-3,TRBV19,TGTGCCAGTAGCCGAGCCGGGACAGCTAGCACAGATACGCAGTATTTT,CASSRAGTASTDTQYF
.,TRBD1,TRBJ2-2,TRBV7-3,TGTGCCAGCAGCCCAGGGACAGGGGGGACCGGGGAGCTGTTTTTT,CASSPGTGGTGELFF
.,.,TRBJ2-2,TRBV6-5,TGTGCCAGCGTTCCCTCGAACACCGGGGAGCTGTTTTTT,CASVPSNTGELFF
.,.,TRBJ2-7,TRBV3-1/TRBV3-2,TGTGCCAGCAGCCACAGCGTCCATGCGGCTCCCTACGAGCAGTACTTC,CASSHSVHAAPYEQYF
.,TRBD2,TRBJ2-1,TRBV11-1,TGTGCCACCCTGAGCGGGAGTTCTTACAATGAGCAGTTCTTC,CATLSGSSYNEQFF
once,TRBD1,TRBJ1-5,TRBV19,TGTGCCAGTAGTCCGGAAGGACAGGGAAGAGGTCAGCCCCAGCATTTT,CASSPEGQGRGQPQHF
.,.,TRBJ1-5,TRBV7-9,TGTGCCAGCAGCTTTTCTAATCAGCCCCAGCATTTT,CASSFSNQPQHF
.,.,TRBJ1-1,TRBV7-9,TGTGCCAGCAGCTCCGGGGAGGGGCTGGTGAACACTGAAGCTTTCTTT,CASSSGEGLVNTEAFF
.,.,TRBJ2-5,TRBV28,TGTGCCAGCGCTCCCCCGGCTGAGCGGCAGACCCAGTACTTC,CASAPPAERQTQYF
.,.,TRBJ1-1,TRBV2,TGTGCCAGCGAGAAAGGGGGATTAGGCACTGAAGCTTTCTTT,CASEKGGLGTEAFF
.,TRBD1,TRBJ2-7,TRBV28,TGTGCCAGCCAGGGGGCCGGCTACGAGCAGTACTTC,CASQGAGYEQYF
.,.,TRBJ1-5,TRBV30,TGTGCCTGGAGTGGGGACATCAATCAGCCCCAGCATTTT,CAWSGDINQPQHF
few,.,TRBJ1-5,TRBV3-1/TRBV3-2,TGTGCCAGCAGCCCTTCGACCCTAGGGGATCAGCCCCAGCATTTT,CASSPSTLGDQPQHF
.,.,TRBJ1-5,TRBV2,TGTGCCAGCGGGCAGGCCAATCAGCCCCAGCATTTT,CASGQANQPQHF
.,TRBD2,TRBJ2-1,TRBV19,TGTGCCAGTAGCCTACTGGTCGATAGCGGGAGGTATAATGAGCAGTTCTTC,CASSLLVDSGRYNEQFF
.,.,TRBJ1-2,TRBV2,TGTGCCAGCAGTGAAGCCGGGGGAACCTATGGCTACACCTTC,CASSEAGGTYGYTF
.,.,TRBJ2-5,TRBV24-1,TGTGCCACCAGTGAGAGGCTGGCGCCGCGGGAGACCCAGTACTTC,CATSERLAPRETQYF
.,.,TRBJ2-5,TRBV28,TGTGCCAGCTTGCCCCGGCAGGGACAAGAGACCCAGTACTTC,CASLPRQGQETQYF
.,.,TRBJ2-1,TRBV28,TGTGCCAGCAGTCCCGCCGGCCTAAGGGGCGATGAGCAGTTCTTC,CASSPAGLRGDEQFF